The present T cell receptor beta chain was sequenced within a study of cytomegalovirus exposure and HLA in healthy donors. Study-level background: Most donors, 81% of approximately 400 genotyped, fell in the Caucasian-associated ancestry cluster.

General study findings and limits: Later analysis showed TCR association rates varying by HLA locus, highest for DRB1 and lowest for HLA-C.

About this clone: Its matching antigen is unknown.

Likely unrecorded immune exposures existed in these nominally healthy donors. The PCR made use of 60 Vbeta and 13 Jbeta primers. Produced via immunoSEQ multiplex PCR; TCRdb's table is partial and in-frame only. The sample lists about 220,000 clones, about 80% occurring once. This clonotype originated in a male donor in good health and CMV-seronegative. Sequencing was done on a sample of PBMCs.

CDR3 region: CASSARASGIVTGELFF. The CDR3 region has the DNA TGTGCCAGCAGCGCCAGGGCTAGCGGGATCGTTACCGGGGAGCTGTTTTTT. This chain uses TRBV9 with TRBJ2-2, with 9 positions matching TRBD2. This CDR3 has 17 residues. The ends lost 3 bases at V and 5 bases at J; junction bases unmatched: 11. Germline-derived CDR1 and CDR2 are SGDLS and YYNGEE.